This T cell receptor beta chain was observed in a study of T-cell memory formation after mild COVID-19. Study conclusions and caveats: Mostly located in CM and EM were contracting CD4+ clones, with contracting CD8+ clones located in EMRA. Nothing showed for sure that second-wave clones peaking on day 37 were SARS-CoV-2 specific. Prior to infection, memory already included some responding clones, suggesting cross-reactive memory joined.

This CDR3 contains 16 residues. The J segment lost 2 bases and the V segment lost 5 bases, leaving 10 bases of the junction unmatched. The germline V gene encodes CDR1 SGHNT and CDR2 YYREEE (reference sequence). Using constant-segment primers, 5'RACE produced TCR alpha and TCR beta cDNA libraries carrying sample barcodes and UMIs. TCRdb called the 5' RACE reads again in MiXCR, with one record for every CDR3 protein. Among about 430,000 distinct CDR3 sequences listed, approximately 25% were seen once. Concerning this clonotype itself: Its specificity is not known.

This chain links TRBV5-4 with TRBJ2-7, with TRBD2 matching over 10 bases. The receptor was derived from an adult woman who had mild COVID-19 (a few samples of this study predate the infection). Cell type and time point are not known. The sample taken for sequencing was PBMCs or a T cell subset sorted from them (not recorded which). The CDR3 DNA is TGTGCCAGCAGGCCCGCCGGGACTAGCGAAGCCTACGAGCAGTACTTC. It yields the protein CASRPAGTSEAYEQYF.